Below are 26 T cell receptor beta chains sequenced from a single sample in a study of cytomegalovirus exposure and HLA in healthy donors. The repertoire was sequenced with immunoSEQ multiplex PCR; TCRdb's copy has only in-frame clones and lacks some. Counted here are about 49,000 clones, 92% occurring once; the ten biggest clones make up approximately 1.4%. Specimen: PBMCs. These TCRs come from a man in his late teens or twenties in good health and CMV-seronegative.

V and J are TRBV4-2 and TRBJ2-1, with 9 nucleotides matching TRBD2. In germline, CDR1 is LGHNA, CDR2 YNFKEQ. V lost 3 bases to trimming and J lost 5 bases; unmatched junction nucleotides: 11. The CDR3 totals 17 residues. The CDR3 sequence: CASSHSFAGGEDNEQFF. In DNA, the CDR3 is TGTGCCAGCAGCCACTCTTTCGCGGGAGGGGAGGACAATGAGCAGTTCTTC.

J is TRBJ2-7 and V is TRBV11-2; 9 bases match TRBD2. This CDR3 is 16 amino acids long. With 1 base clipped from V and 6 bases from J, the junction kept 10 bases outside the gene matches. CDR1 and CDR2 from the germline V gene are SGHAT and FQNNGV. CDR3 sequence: CASSLVPSGTRAEQYF. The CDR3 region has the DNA TGTGCCAGCAGCTTAGTGCCTAGCGGGACCCGGGCCGAGCAGTACTTC.

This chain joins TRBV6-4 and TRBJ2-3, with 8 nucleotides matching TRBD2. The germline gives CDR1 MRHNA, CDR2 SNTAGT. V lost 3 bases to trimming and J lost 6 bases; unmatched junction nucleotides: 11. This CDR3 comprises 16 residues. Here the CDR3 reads CASSEGSAGDLDTQYF. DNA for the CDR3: TGTGCCAGCAGTGAGGGGTCAGCGGGAGATTTGGATACGCAGTATTTT.

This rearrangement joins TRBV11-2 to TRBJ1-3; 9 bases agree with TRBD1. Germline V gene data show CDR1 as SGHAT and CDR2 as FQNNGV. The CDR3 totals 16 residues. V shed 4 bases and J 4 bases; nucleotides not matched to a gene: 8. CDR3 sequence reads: CASSSGTGRGGNTIYF. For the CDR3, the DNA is TGTGCCAGCAGCTCCGGGACAGGGCGGGGAGGAAACACCATATATTTT.

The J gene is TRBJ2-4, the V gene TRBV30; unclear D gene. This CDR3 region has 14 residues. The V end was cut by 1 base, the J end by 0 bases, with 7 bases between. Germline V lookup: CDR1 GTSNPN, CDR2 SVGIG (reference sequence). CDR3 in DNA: TGTGCCTGGAGTGGAGCGCTAGCCAAAAACATTCAGTACTTC. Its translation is CAWSGALAKNIQYF.

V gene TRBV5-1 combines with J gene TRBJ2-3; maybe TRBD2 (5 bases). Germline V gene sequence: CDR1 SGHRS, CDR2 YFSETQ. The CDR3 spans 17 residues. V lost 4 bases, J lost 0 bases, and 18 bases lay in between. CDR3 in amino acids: CASSPEAGPTSTDTQYF. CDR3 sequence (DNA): TGCGCCAGCAGCCCTGAGGCGGGTCCGACTAGCACAGATACGCAGTATTTT.

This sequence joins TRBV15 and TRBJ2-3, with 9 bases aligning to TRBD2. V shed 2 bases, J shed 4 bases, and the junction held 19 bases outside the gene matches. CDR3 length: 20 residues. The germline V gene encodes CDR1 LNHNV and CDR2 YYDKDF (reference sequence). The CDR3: CATSRLPLAGDLVGADTQYF. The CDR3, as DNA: TGTGCCACCAGCAGATTACCCTTAGCGGGGGACCTGGTAGGGGCAGATACGCAGTATTTT.

The CDR3 sequence: CASSLQLNTEAFF. CDR3 DNA: TGTGCCAGCTCACTACAGCTGAACACTGAAGCTTTCTTT. This chain uses TRBV18 with TRBJ1-1, with D uncertain. This CDR3 has 13 amino acids. Per the germline V gene, CDR1 is KGHSH and CDR2 is LQKENI. Deletions cut 4 bases from V and 0 bases from J, with 6 bases between.

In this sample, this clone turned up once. Here the CDR3 reads CATSRDLEGEAFF. Here the CDR3 DNA reads TGTGCCACCAGCAGAGATCTGGAGGGTGAAGCTTTCTTT. This sequence joins TRBV15 and TRBJ1-1; D ambiguous. Germline assignment: CDR1 LNHNV and CDR2 YYDKDF (reference sequence). The CDR3 extends over 13 amino acids. Trimming took 0 bases from V and 7 from J, leaving 9 bases between them.

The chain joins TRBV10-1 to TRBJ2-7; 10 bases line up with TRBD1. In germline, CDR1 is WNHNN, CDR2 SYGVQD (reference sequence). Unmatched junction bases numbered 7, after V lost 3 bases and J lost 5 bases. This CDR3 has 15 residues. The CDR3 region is CASSESGTGANEQYF. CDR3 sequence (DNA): TGCGCCAGCAGTGAATCCGGGACAGGGGCCAACGAGCAGTACTTC.

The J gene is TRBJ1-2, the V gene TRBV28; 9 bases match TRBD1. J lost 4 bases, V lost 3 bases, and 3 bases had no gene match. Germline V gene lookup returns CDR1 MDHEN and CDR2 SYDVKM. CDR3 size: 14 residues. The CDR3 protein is CASSFIQGAYGYTF. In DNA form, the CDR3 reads TGTGCCAGCAGTTTCATACAGGGGGCCTATGGCTACACCTTC.

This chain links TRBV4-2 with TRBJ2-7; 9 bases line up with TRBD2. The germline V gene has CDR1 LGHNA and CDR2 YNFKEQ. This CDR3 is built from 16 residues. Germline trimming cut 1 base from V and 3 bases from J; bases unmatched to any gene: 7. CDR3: CASSQALAGGLYEQYF. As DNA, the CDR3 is TGTGCCAGCAGCCAAGCCCTGGCGGGAGGGCTCTACGAGCAGTACTTC.

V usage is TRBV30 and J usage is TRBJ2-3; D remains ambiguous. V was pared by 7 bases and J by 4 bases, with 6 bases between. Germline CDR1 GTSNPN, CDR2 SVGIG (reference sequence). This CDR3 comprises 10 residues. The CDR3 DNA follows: TGTGCCTACCGGTCAGATACGCAGTATTTT. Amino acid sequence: CAYRSDTQYF.

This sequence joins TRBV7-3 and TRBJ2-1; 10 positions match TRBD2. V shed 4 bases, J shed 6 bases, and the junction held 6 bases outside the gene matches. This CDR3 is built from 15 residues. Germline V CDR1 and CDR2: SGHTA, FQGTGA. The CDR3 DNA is TGTGCCAGCAGCTCACCGACTAGCGGGTTCAATGAGCAGTTCTTC. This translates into CASSSPTSGFNEQFF.

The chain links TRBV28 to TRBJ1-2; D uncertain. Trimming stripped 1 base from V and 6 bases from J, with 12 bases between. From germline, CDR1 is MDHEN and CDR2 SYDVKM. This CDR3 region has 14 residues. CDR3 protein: CASSLLMRENGYTF. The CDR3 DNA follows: TGTGCCAGCAGTTTATTGATGAGGGAGAATGGCTACACCTTC.

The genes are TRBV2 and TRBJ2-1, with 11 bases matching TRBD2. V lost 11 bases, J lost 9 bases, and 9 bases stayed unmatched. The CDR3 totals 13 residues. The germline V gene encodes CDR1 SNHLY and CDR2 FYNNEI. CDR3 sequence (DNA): TGTGCCGCCGGGACTAGCGGACTCGGTGAGCAGTTCTTC. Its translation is CAAGTSGLGEQFF.

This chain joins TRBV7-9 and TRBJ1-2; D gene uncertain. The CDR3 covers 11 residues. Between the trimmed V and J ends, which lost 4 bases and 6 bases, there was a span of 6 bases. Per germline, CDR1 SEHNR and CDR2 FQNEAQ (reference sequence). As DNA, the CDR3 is TGTGCCAGCAGCTCCGGGGATGGCTACACCTTC. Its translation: CASSSGDGYTF.

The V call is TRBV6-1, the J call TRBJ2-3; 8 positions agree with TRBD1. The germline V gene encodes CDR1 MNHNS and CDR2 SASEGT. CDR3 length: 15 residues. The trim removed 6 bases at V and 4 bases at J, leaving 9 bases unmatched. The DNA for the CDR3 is TGTGCCAGCAGGACAGGGGATAGGGGGGCAGATACGCAGTATTTT. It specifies CASRTGDRGADTQYF.

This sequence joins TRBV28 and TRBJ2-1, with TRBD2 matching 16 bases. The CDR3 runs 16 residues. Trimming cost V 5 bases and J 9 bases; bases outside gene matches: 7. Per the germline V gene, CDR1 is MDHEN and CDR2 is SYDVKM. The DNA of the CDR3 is TGTGCCAGCAGTCCCCCGGGACTAGCGGGAGGGGGTGAGCAGTTCTTC. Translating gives CASSPPGLAGGGEQFF.

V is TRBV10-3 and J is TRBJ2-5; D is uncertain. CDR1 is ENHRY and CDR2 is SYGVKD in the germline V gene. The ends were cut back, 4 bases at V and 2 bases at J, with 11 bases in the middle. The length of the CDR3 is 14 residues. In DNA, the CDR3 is TGTGCCATCAGTGTTACGGCACAGCAAGAGACCCAGTACTTC. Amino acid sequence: CAISVTAQQETQYF.

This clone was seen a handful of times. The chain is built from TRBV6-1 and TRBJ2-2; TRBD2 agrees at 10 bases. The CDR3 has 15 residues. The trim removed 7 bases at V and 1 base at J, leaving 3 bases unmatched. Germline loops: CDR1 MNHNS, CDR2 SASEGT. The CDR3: CASKRTSGNTGELFF. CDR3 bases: TGTGCCAGCAAAAGGACTAGCGGGAACACCGGGGAGCTGTTTTTT.

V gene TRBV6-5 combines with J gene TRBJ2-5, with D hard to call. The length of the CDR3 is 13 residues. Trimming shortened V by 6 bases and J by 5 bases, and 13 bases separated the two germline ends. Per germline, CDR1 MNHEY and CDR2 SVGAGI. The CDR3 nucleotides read TGTGCCAGCAGCACTAAAAAGAGTGAGACCCAGTACTTC. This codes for CASSTKKSETQYF.

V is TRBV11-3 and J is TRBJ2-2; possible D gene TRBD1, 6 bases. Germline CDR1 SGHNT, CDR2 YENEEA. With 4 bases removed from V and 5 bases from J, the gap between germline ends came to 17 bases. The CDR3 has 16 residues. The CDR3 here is CASSSPVTQGTGELFF. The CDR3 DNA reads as TGTGCCAGCAGCTCCCCCGTCACGCAGGGGACCGGGGAGCTGTTTTTT.

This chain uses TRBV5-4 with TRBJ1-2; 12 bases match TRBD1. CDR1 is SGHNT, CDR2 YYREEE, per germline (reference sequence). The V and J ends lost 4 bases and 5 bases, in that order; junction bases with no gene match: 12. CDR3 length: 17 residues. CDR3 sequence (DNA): TGTGCCAGCAGCCGTCCCGGGACAGGGGGCATCGGGTATGGCTACACCTTC. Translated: CASSRPGTGGIGYGYTF.

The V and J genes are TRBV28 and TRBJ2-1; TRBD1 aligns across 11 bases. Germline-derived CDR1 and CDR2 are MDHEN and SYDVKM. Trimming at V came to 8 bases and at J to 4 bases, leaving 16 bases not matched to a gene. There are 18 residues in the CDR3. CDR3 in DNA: TGTGCCAGCTTGGGGGACAGGGGGGTAGGGGGTTCTTACAATGAGCAGTTCTTC. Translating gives CASLGDRGVGGSYNEQFF.

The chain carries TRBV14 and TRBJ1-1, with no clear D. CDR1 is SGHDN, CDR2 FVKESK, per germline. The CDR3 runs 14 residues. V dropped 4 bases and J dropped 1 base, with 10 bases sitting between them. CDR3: CASSRTSANTEAFF. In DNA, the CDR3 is TGTGCCAGCAGCCGCACCAGCGCGAACACTGAAGCTTTCTTT.